This TCR beta chain was sequenced during a study of regulatory T cells in long-lasting Graves disease. Study-level results: Whereas new patients shared 1,000 or so public clonotypes, persistent patients shared more, at approximately 2,500.

With iRepertoire HTBI primers and Arm-PCR of CDR3 regions, TCR beta libraries were built. TCRdb passed the multiplex PCR reads through MiXCR, listing each CDR3 protein once. The data show some 220,000 distinct CDR3 sequences, roughly 18% seen once. At least ten counts were recorded for this clonotype. Its antigen is currently unknown. As for time point: newly diagnosed GD, antithyroid drugs for less than 3 months. The TCR library was made from RNA extracted from PBMCs. Patients came through an endocrinology department, and that department was in Xi'an, China. J was trimmed by 6 bases and V by 1 base; bases with no gene match: 2. The CDR3 length is 15 residues. CDR1 LNHDA and CDR2 SQIVND come from the germline V gene (reference sequence). Separately, the same data were catalogued under a study of T cells in Graves' hyperthyroidism and ophthalmopathy. That report notes: HTBI primers drove first-round RT-PCR of the TCR CDR3.

The material was peripheral blood mononuclear cells (PBMCs), obtained at new diagnosis, from a patient treated with antithyroid drugs. The chain uses TRBV19 and TRBJ2-1, with 11 bases identical to TRBD2. The clonotype was recovered from a woman aged 25 to 39 with Graves disease. In DNA, the CDR3 is TGTGCCAGTAGTATAGTAGCGGGAGGGCCCAATGAGCAGTTCTTC. This gives the protein CASSIVAGGPNEQFF.